This T cell receptor beta chain derives from a study of cytomegalovirus exposure and HLA in healthy donors. Clones were sequenced by immunoSEQ multiplex PCR, and TCRdb holds only the in-frame ones, with some missing. The sample records about 120,000 clones, about 91% being singletons. Remarks on this clone: What it recognizes is unknown.

Study outcomes and limitations: Rare sequences made up most TCRs, while some public TCRs were found in many donors. Three chains tied to CMV proved CMV antigen-specific in vitro. It was reportedly the case that the classifier diagnosed cytomegalovirus status with high specificity and sensitivity. The authors enumerated roughly 160 TCR beta chains as linked to cytomegalovirus.

Germline V gene data show CDR1 as SGHAT and CDR2 as FQNNGV. This CDR3 has 14 amino acids. V shed 1 base and J shed 5 bases, with 11 bases lying between them. This clonotype originated in a man aged 18-30 years in good health and CMV-seronegative. The V gene is TRBV11-2, the J gene TRBJ1-2; D gene unclear. The sample consisted of PBMCs. For the CDR3, the DNA is TGTGCCAGCAGCTTAGCCCGCTCGACTTATGGCTACACCTTC. This codes for CASSLARSTYGYTF.